This entry lists 21 T cell receptor beta chains sequenced from one sample in a study of blood T cells in healthy people across ages. Sample-barcoded 5' priming and a J-beta primer mix drove a second PCR of roughly 6 to 12 cycles. Using its own MiXCR run on the 5' RACE reads, TCRdb lists one record per CDR3 protein. The profile shows around 2 million distinct CDR3 sequences, about two fifths of them singletons. Material: blood. These receptor sequences come from a human donor in good health.

This clonotype showed up just a few times. The chain links TRBV11-2 to TRBJ2-7; 8 bases map to TRBD2. Germline V gene sequence: CDR1 SGHAT, CDR2 FQNNGV. The CDR3 loop spans 17 amino acids. The V and J ends lost 4 bases and 7 bases, in that order; junction bases with no gene match: 18. The CDR3 protein is CASSSFRVASGLSEQYF. CDR3 nucleotides: TGTGCCAGCAGCTCATTCAGGGTAGCTAGCGGGTTATCGGAGCAGTACTTC.

The V gene is TRBV6-1, the J gene TRBJ2-3, with D uncertain. This CDR3 comprises 14 residues. Germline V gives CDR1 MNHNS, CDR2 SASEGT. The ends were cut back, 5 bases at V and 3 bases at J, with 12 bases in the middle. The CDR3, as DNA: TGTGCCAGCAGTCCGGAGCAGACAACAGATACGCAGTATTTT. It encodes CASSPEQTTDTQYF.

This clonotype was seen more than once but under ten times. This chain joins TRBV12-3 or TRBV12-4 and TRBJ2-2; D is unclear. V lost 4 bases and J 4 bases, leaving 7 bases between the germline ends. This CDR3 comprises 13 residues. The CDR3 sequence is CASSWIFTGELFF. As DNA, the CDR3 is TGTGCCAGCAGTTGGATCTTCACCGGGGAGCTGTTTTTT.

For this clonotype: The junction departs from the called germline gene at one end, perhaps through a read error. The rearrangement joins TRBV10-3 to TRBJ2-1; D remains ambiguous. The CDR3 is 14 amino acids. The germline CDR1 and CDR2 sequences are ENHRY and SYGVKD. The DNA for the CDR3 is TGTGCCACCAGTGAGTCCTACGGTAGGAATGAGCAGTTCTTC. This gives the protein CATSESYGRNEQFF.

This clonotype was found a few times. The V gene is TRBV5-1, the J gene TRBJ2-1; D possibly uses TRBD1 or TRBD2 (5 bases each). This CDR3 spans 13 amino acids. Germline CDR1 SGHRS, CDR2 YFSETQ. V was cut by 4 bases and J by 9 bases, with 14 bases left in between. The CDR3 nucleotides are TGCGCCAGCAGCCCTTCGGGGCTTGGTGAGCAGTTCTTC. This codes for CASSPSGLGEQFF.

The chain joins TRBV20-1 to TRBJ1-2; D is ambiguous. The germline V gene has CDR1 DFQATT and CDR2 SNEGSKA (reference sequence). V dropped 5 bases and J dropped 8 bases, with 12 bases sitting between them. The CDR3 runs 11 residues. In DNA, the CDR3 is TGCAGTGCTCCAGGCTTTCGGGGCTACACCTTC. Translating gives CSAPGFRGYTF.

V gene TRBV28 combines with J gene TRBJ1-1, with 9 bases identical to TRBD1. This CDR3 contains 15 residues. In germline, CDR1 is MDHEN, CDR2 SYDVKM. The V and J ends lost 8 bases and 4 bases, in that order; junction bases with no gene match: 11. The CDR3 spells CASGTDRGRGTEAFF. CDR3 in DNA: TGTGCCAGCGGTACCGACAGGGGGAGAGGCACTGAAGCTTTCTTT.

The genes are TRBV14 and TRBJ2-7; the D is unclear. V lost 6 bases and J lost 0, with 12 bases in between. Germline values: CDR1 SGHDN, CDR2 FVKESK. The CDR3 is 14 residues long. The CDR3 sequence: CASSKSLPSYEQYF. The CDR3, as DNA: TGTGCCAGCAGTAAATCACTCCCCTCCTACGAGCAGTACTTC.

In DNA form, the CDR3 reads TGTGCCAGCAGCGTTGGGACCTCGCCCGGAGATACGCAGTATTTT. Amino acids: CASSVGTSPGDTQYF. The rearrangement links TRBV9 to TRBJ2-3; D is possibly TRBD1 or TRBD2 (5 bases each). The CDR3 contains 15 residues. Germline CDR1 is SGDLS and CDR2 is YYNGEE. With 2 bases removed from V and 5 bases from J, the gap between germline ends came to 15 bases.

This chain connects TRBV7-9 to TRBJ2-1, with TRBD2 matching over 12 bases. The germline CDR1 and CDR2 sequences are SEHNR and FQNEAQ (reference sequence). CDR3 size: 17 residues. With V trimmed by 6 bases and J by 1 base, 7 bases remained unmatched. The CDR3 DNA is TGTGCCAGCAGTTTATCCGGACTAGCGGGATCCTACAATGAGCAGTTCTTC. As protein: CASSLSGLAGSYNEQFF.

The chain couples TRBV13 to TRBJ2-1; D not resolved. Germline values: CDR1 PRHDT, CDR2 FYEKMQ (reference sequence). This CDR3 has 12 amino acids. V dropped 5 bases and J dropped 4 bases, with 6 bases sitting between them. The CDR3 DNA is TGTGCCAGCAGCGTGCTATACAATGAGCAGTTCTTC. Translating it yields CASSVLYNEQFF.

In this sample, this clonotype turned up a few times. This CDR3 is CASSHGTGGRQGGYTF. DNA of the CDR3: TGTGCCAGCAGCCACGGGACAGGGGGACGTCAAGGTGGCTACACCTTC. The V and J genes are TRBV4-2 and TRBJ1-2, with 11 nucleotides matching TRBD1. CDR1 and CDR2 from the germline V gene are LGHNA and YNFKEQ. Trimming removed 3 bases from V and 7 bases from J; junction bases left unmatched: 10. This CDR3 contains 16 residues.

The CDR3, as DNA: TGCGCCAGCAGCTTGAGGGGTTCGAACCAAGAGACCCAGTACTTC. It translates to CASSLRGSNQETQYF. The chain uses TRBV5-1 and TRBJ2-5, with a weak D call TRBD1 (5 bases). The ends were cut back, 1 base at V and 0 bases at J, with 10 bases in the middle. Germline CDR1 is SGHRS and CDR2 is YFSETQ. The CDR3 is 15 residues long.

This sequence joins TRBV6-2 or TRBV6-3 and TRBJ1-5; D is undetermined. The V end was cut by 5 bases, the J end by 5 bases, with 7 bases between. The CDR3 has 12 amino acids. Germline assignment: CDR1 MNHEY and CDR2 SVGEGT. CDR3 amino acids: CASSPDDQPQHF. CDR3 in DNA: TGTGCCAGCAGTCCCGATGATCAGCCCCAGCATTTT.

This clonotype was detected only a few times. This rearrangement joins TRBV20-1 to TRBJ2-4; 7 nucleotides agree with TRBD2. This CDR3 region has 14 residues. V dropped 0 bases and J dropped 13; count of bases not matched to a gene: 12. Germline V gives CDR1 DFQATT, CDR2 SNEGSKA (reference sequence). In DNA, the CDR3 is TGCAGTGCTAGAGATAGTTTGCGGGCGGGGGAGCAGTACTTC. Translation gives CSARDSLRAGEQYF.

The V and J genes are TRBV28 and TRBJ1-5; D is possibly TRBD1 (6 bases). CDR1 is MDHEN, CDR2 SYDVKM, per germline. The CDR3 runs 19 residues. Deletions cut 5 bases from V and 1 base from J, with 24 bases between. In DNA, the CDR3 is TGTGCCAGCAGTGTCCCGACGGAATGGGGGGGCTCGAGCAATCAGCCCCAGCATTTT. Its translation is CASSVPTEWGGSSNQPQHF. Variable domain in full (rest from reference TRBV28 and TRBJ1-5): DVKVTQSSRYLVKRTGEKVFLECVQDMDHENMFWYRQDPGLGLRLIYFSYDVKMKEKGDIPEGYSVSREKKERFSLILESASTNQTSMYLCASSVPTEWGGSSNQPQHFGDGTRLSIL.

J is TRBJ2-7 and V is TRBV7-8; 7 bases are a match to TRBD1. The V gene end was trimmed by 4 bases and the J gene end by 5 bases; junction bases not matched to a gene: 11. Germline V gives CDR1 SGHVS, CDR2 FQNEAQ. This CDR3 has 15 residues. CDR3 loop: CASSSHRGRWDEQYF. For the CDR3, the DNA is TGTGCCAGCAGCTCCCACAGGGGTCGATGGGACGAGCAGTACTTC.

This clonotype was observed a few times. This chain links TRBV7-9 with TRBJ2-7; 8 nucleotides match TRBD1. Germline CDR1 SEHNR, CDR2 FQNEAQ (reference sequence). The CDR3 spans 13 residues. After removal of 3 bases from V and 9 bases from J, the junction contained 7 bases not matched to a gene. The CDR3, as DNA: TGTGCCAGCAGCTTGACAGGGGCGGTGGGGCAGTACTTC. It encodes CASSLTGAVGQYF.

This clonotype was seen just once. The rearrangement links TRBV7-8 to TRBJ1-1; D uncertain. The CDR3 consists of 14 residues. Germline CDR1 is SGHVS and CDR2 is FQNEAQ. Trimming pared 1 base from V and 4 bases from J, leaving 10 bases between. CDR3 residues: CASSLGVVTTEAFF. DNA for the CDR3: TGTGCCAGCAGCTTAGGGGTGGTAACCACTGAAGCTTTCTTT.

This clonotype was observed a few times. V and J are TRBV29-1 and TRBJ1-2; D possibly corresponds to TRBD1 (6 bases). CDR3 length equals 15 residues. V lost 0 bases and J 8 bases, leaving 19 bases between the germline ends. The germline V gene encodes CDR1 SQVTM and CDR2 ANQGSEA. The DNA for the CDR3 is TGCAGCGTTGAAGACGATACCCTCAGGGGCGGCGGCTACACCTTC. Encoded protein: CSVEDDTLRGGGYTF. Filled out from reference TRBV29-1 and TRBJ1-2, the complete variable domain reads SAVISQKPSRDICQRGTSLTIQCQVDSQVTMMFWYRQQPGQSLTLIATANQGSEATYESGFVIDKFPISRPNLTFSTLTVSNMSPEDSSIYLCSVEDDTLRGGGYTFGSGTRLTVV.

This clonotype was detected a few times. Here the CDR3 reads CASSRGGAGGHEQYF. CDR3 bases: TGTGCCAGCAGTAGAGGCGGAGCAGGGGGACACGAGCAGTACTTC. The V gene is TRBV27, the J gene TRBJ2-7; 7 bases agree with TRBD1. CDR3 length: 15 amino acids. Trimming at V came to 5 bases and at J to 5 bases, leaving 12 bases not matched to a gene. Germline V CDR1 and CDR2: MNHEY, SMNVEV (reference sequence).